This T cell receptor beta chain was profiled in a study of graft-versus-host responses after intestinal transplantation. At the level of the study: Induction with anti-thymocyte globulin, then tacrolimus and steroids for around three years, was given to all recipients.

Investigators treated the graft tissue so that it released intraepithelial and lamina propria lymphocytes. This clone was detected only a few times. The repertoire was sequenced with immunoSEQ multiplex PCR; TCRdb's copy has only in-frame clones and lacks some. The sample has fewer than 20,000 clones, around three quarters seen once. The germline V gene has CDR1 SEHNR and CDR2 FQNEAQ (reference sequence). The CDR3 consists of 14 residues. Between the trimmed V and J ends, which lost 3 bases and 0 bases, there was a span of 8 bases. Material: ileum tissue, obtained almost 470 days after intestinal transplant. The chain has TRBV7-9 and TRBJ1-1; maybe TRBD1 (5 bases). The TCR comes from a human patient who received an intestinal transplant, so some T cells may come from the graft donor. CDR3 region: CASSFQDMNTEAFF. The CDR3 nucleotides are TGTGCCAGCAGCTTCCAGGACATGAACACTGAAGCTTTCTTT.